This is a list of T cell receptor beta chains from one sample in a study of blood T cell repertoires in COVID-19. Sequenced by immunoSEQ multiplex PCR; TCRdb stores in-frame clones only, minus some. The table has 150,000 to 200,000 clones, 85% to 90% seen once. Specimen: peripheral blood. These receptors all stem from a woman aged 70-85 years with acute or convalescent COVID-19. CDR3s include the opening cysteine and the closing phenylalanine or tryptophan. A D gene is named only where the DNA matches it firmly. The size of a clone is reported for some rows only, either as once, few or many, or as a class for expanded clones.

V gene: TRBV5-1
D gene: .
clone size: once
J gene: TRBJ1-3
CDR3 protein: CASSFDRSSSGNTIYF
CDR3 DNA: TGCGCCAGCAGCTTTGACAGATCCTCCTCTGGAAACACCATATATTTT

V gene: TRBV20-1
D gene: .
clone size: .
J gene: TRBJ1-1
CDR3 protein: CSASSPAGEGTEAFF
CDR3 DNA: TGCAGTGCTAGTTCCCCCGCAGGGGAAGGGACTGAAGCTTTCTTT

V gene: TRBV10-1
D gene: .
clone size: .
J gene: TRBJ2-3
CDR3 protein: CASRQSRGDTQYF
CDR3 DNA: TGCGCCAGCAGGCAGTCACGGGGGGATACGCAGTATTTT

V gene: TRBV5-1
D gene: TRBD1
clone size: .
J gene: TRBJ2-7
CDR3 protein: CASSLGRSGGPSYEQYF
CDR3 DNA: TGCGCCAGCAGCTTGGGCAGGTCAGGGGGCCCCTCCTACGAGCAGTACTTC

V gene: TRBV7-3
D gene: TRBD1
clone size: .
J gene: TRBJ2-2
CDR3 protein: CASSLRRTAGGNTGELFF
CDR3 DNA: TGTGCCAGCAGCCTAAGGAGGACGGCAGGGGGTAACACCGGGGAGCTGTTTTTT

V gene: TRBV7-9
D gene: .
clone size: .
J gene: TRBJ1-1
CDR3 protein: CASSLGQAVNTEAFF
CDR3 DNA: TGTGCCAGCAGCTTAGGACAGGCGGTGAACACTGAAGCTTTCTTT

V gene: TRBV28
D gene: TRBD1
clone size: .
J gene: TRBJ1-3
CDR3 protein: CASSLRGQGADTIYF
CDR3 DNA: TGTGCCAGCAGTTTAAGGGGACAGGGGGCGGACACCATATATTTT

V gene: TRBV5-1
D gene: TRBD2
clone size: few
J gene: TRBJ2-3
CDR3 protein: CASSLARGGLSTDTQYF
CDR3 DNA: TGCGCCAGCAGCTTGGCTCGGGGGGGTCTTAGCACAGATACGCAGTATTTT

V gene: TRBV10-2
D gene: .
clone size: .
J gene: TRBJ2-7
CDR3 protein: CASSGGRRDLSRSYEQYF
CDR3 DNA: TGCGCCAGCAGTGGAGGCCGGCGGGACCTATCCCGATCCTACGAGCAGTACTTC

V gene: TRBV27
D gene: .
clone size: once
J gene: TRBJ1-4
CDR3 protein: CASSLSDTRGEKLFF
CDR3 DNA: TGTGCCAGCAGTTTAAGTGACACCCGTGGTGAAAAACTGTTTTTT

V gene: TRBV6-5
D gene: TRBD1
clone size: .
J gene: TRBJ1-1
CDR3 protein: CASIRDRGNTEAFF
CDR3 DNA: TGTGCCAGCATTAGGGACAGGGGGAACACTGAAGCTTTCTTT

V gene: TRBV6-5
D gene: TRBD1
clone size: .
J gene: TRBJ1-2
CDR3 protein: CASRPTGAGHFYTF
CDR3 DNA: TGTGCCAGCAGGCCGACAGGGGCCGGTCACTTCTACACCTTC

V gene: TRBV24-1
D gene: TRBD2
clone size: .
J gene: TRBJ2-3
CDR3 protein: CATGLAGNTDTQYF
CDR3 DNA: TGTGCCACCGGACTAGCGGGGAACACAGATACGCAGTATTTT

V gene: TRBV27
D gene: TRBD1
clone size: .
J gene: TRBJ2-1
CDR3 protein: CASSLRGQGPGNEQFF
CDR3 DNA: TGTGCCAGCAGTTTAAGGGGGCAGGGGCCTGGCAATGAGCAGTTCTTC

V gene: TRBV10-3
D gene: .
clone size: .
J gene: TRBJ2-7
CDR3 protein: CAISVGQVGGYEQYF
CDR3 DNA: TGTGCCATCAGTGTTGGGCAGGTGGGGGGCTACGAGCAGTACTTC

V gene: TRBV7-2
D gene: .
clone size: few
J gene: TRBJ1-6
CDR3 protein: CASSLTRYNSPLHF
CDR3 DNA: TGTGCCAGCAGCCTAACCCGGTACAATTCACCCCTCCACTTT

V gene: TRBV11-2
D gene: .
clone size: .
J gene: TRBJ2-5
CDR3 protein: CASSLKHSTGTQYF
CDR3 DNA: TGTGCCAGCAGCTTAAAGCATAGTACCGGGACCCAGTACTTC

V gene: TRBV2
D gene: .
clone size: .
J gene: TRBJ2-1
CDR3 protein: CASSESRERNEQFF
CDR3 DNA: TGTGCCAGCAGTGAAAGCCGGGAGCGCAATGAGCAGTTCTTC

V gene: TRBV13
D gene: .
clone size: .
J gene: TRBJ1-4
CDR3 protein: CASSARQPGNEKLFF
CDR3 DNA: TGTGCCAGCAGCGCCAGACAGCCCGGCAATGAAAAACTGTTTTTT

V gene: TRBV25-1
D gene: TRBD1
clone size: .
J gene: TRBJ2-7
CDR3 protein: CASSGTGGGYEQYF
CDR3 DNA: TGTGCCAGCAGTGGCACAGGGGGCGGCTACGAGCAGTACTTC

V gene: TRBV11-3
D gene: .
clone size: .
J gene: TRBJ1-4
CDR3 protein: CASSLRAGAVEKLFF
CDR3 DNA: TGTGCCAGCAGCTTAAGAGCAGGGGCGGTCGAAAAACTGTTTTTT

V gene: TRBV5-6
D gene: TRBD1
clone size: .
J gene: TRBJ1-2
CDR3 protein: CASSLAKGQGVYGYTF
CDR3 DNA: TGTGCCAGCAGCTTGGCCAAAGGACAGGGGGTTTATGGCTACACCTTC

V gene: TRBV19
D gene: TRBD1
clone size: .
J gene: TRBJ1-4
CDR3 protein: CASSTPGQGNEKLFF
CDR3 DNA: TGTGCCAGTAGTACGCCGGGACAGGGGAATGAAAAACTGTTTTTT

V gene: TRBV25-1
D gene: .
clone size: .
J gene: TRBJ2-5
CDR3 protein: CASRRGGETQYF
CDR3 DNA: TGTGCCAGCAGGCGGGGAGGAGAGACCCAGTACTTC

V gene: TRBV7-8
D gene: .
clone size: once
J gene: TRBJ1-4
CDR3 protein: CASRYRPATNEKLFF
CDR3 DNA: TGTGCCAGCAGGTACCGTCCGGCAACTAATGAAAAACTGTTTTTT

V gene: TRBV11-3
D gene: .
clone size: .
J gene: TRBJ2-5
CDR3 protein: CASSLGPGGIQETQYF
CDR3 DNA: TGTGCCAGCAGCTTAGGTCCAGGGGGGATCCAAGAGACCCAGTACTTC

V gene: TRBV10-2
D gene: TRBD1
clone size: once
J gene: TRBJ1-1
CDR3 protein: CASSKPGTGAAFF
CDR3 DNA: TGCGCCAGCAGTAAACCCGGGACAGGGGCCGCTTTCTTT

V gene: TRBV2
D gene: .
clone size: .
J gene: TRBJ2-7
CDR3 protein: CASRTTGSYEQYF
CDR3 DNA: TGTGCCAGCAGGACGACAGGTTCCTACGAGCAGTACTTC

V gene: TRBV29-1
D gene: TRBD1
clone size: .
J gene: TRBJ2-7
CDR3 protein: CSVEGQGAYEQYF
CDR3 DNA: TGCAGCGTTGAAGGACAGGGGGCCTACGAGCAGTACTTC

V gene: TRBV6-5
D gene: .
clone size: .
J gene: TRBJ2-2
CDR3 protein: CASSYSPAGNTGELFF
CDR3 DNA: TGTGCCAGCAGTTACTCCCCCGCGGGTAACACCGGGGAGCTGTTTTTT

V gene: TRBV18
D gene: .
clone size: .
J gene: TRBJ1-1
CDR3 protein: CASSPQAGVSSRPTEAFF
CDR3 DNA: TGTGCCAGCTCACCTCAGGCAGGGGTTAGTTCAAGGCCCACTGAAGCTTTCTTT

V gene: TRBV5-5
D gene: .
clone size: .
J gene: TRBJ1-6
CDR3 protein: CASSLAVTLANSPLHF
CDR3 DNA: TGTGCCAGCAGCTTGGCCGTTACGCTAGCTAATTCACCCCTCCACTTT

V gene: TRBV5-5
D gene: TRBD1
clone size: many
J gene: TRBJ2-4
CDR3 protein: CASSSSRDSPLAKNIQYF
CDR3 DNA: TGTGCCAGCAGCTCGTCCCGGGACAGTCCGCTAGCCAAAAACATTCAGTACTTC

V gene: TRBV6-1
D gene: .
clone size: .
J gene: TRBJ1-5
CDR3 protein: CASSDVVGRPNQPQHF
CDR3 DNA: TGTGCCAGCAGTGATGTCGTTGGCAGGCCCAATCAGCCCCAGCATTTT

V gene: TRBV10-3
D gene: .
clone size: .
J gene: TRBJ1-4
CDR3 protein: CAISAAGRQNEKLFF
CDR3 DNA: TGTGCCATCAGTGCCGCAGGGAGGCAAAATGAAAAACTGTTTTTT

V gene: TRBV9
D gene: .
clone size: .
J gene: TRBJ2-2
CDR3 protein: CASSAGGTNTGELFF
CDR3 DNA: TGTGCCAGCAGCGCTGGCGGAACGAACACCGGGGAGCTGTTTTTT

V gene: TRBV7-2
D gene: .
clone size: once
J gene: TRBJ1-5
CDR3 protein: CASSSEQGIRNQPQHF
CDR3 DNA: TGTGCCAGCAGCTCAGAACAGGGTATAAGGAATCAGCCCCAGCATTTT

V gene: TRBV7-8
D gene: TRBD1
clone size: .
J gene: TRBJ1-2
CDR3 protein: CASSIGTGGHYGYTF
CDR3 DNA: TGTGCCAGCAGCATCGGGACAGGTGGGCACTATGGCTACACCTTC

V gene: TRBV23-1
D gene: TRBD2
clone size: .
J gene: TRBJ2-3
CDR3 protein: CASSQRTSGNTDTQYF
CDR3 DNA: TGCGCCAGCAGTCAACGGACTAGCGGGAACACAGATACGCAGTATTTT

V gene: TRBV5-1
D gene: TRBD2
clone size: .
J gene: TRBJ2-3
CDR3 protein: CASSLGLAGDTQYF
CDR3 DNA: TGCGCCAGCAGCTTGGGACTAGCGGGAGATACGCAGTATTTT

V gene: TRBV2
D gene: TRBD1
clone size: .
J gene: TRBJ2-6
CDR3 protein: CASGTGGIGANVLTF
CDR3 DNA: TGTGCCAGCGGGACAGGGGGCATTGGGGCCAACGTCCTGACTTTC

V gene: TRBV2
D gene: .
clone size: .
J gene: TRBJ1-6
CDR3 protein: CASRGDPLYNSPLHF
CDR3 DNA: TGTGCCAGTCGGGGGGACCCTTTATATAATTCACCCCTCCACTTT

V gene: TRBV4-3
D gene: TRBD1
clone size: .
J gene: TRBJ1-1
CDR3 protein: CASSQAVPGTGNTEAFF
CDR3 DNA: TGCGCCAGCAGCCAAGCGGTACCAGGGACAGGCAACACTGAAGCTTTCTTT